This paragraph reports one T cell receptor (beta chain). How the authors handled the data: The authors estimated nucleated cell counts from reference gene primer amplification. Repertoires were generated with immunoSEQ multiplex PCR, while TCRdb's copy carries only in-frame clones and drops some. V and J calls plus clone size are reproduced from that table; the DNA served to infer D and trimming. The sample comprises roughly 36,000 clones, over 90% of which are singletons, and roughly 36% rests with the top ten. The CDR3 spans 13 residues. V lost 2 bases to trimming and J lost 11 bases, with 15 bases between them. Germline loops: CDR1 LNHDA, CDR2 SQIVND (reference sequence). The entry originates in a study of blood T cell repertoires in COVID-19. Study overall: Whether acute or convalescent, the COVID-19 samples came from the United States, Italy and Spain. T cells, B-cell-depleted T cells, or PBMCs supplied cDNA or gDNA.

Sequenced sample: peripheral blood. The receptor's source is a man aged 60-69 years with active or convalescent COVID-19. The chain employs TRBV19 and TRBJ1-1; D ambiguous. The CDR3 DNA reads as TGTGCCAGTAGTATAACCGGGAAGCGTTCGGCTTTCTTT. Protein sequence: CASSITGKRSAFF.